This TCR beta chain was identified during a study of blood T cell repertoires in COVID-19. The wider study: COVID-19 samples, acute and convalescent, were from the United States, Italy and Spain. Sources were T cells, B-cell-depleted T cells, or PBMCs; the material itself was cDNA or gDNA.

CDR3 length: 14 amino acids. The V gene's germline CDR1 is SGDLS and CDR2 YYNGEE. The V end lost 4 bases, the J end lost 4 bases, and 13 bases lay between the germline ends. Source study methods: Estimated nucleated cell counts came from reference gene primer amplification. Assay: immunoSEQ multiplex PCR; the TCRdb copy retains only in-frame clones and omits some. Clone size and V and J calls were adopted from that table, with D and trimming inferred from the DNA. The sample includes 55,000 to 90,000 clones, 85% to 90% of them seen just once. Sequenced: peripheral blood. This receptor was identified in a woman over 75 with active or convalescent COVID-19. The V gene is TRBV9, the J gene TRBJ2-3; possible D gene TRBD2, 5 bases. The CDR3 sequence is CASSPLGVADTQYF. The CDR3 nucleotides read TGTGCCAGCAGCCCCCTCGGGGTGGCAGATACGCAGTATTTT.